Presented here are 20 T cell receptor beta chains from one specimen sequenced in a study of identical twins. TCRdb reanalysed the 5' RACE reads using MiXCR and keeps one entry per CDR3 protein. The sample shows about 890,000 distinct CDR3 sequences, approximately 13% of them seen only once. These data also formed part of another study, on yellow fever vaccine responses in identical twins.

The sequencing sample was made of PBMCs. These receptors originate from a woman between 18 and 30 years old in good health.

V usage is TRBV7-8 and J usage is TRBJ2-7; TRBD2 matches at 8 bases. Germline trimming cut 5 bases from V and 5 bases from J; bases unmatched to any gene: 8. The CDR3 extends over 14 amino acids. The germline V gene encodes CDR1 SGHVS and CDR2 FQNEAQ. For the CDR3, the DNA is TGTGCCAGCAGCCCGCCGGGACTAGTGCACGAGCAGTACTTC. Translation: CASSPPGLVHEQYF.

This clonotype occurred many times. The J gene is TRBJ2-7, the V gene TRBV12-3 or TRBV12-4, with 12 bases identical to TRBD2. J gave up 3 bases and V 7 bases, and 7 bases lay outside the gene matches. CDR3 length: 15 residues. CDR3: CASTAGLAGSYEQYF. As DNA, the CDR3 is TGTGCCAGCACCGCAGGACTAGCGGGGAGCTACGAGCAGTACTTC.

There are a few counts of this clonotype. The gene calls are TRBV7-2 and TRBJ2-1; tentative D call: TRBD1 (6 bases). V lost 1 base, J lost 10 bases, and 20 bases lay in between. Germline CDR1 and CDR2: SGHTA and FQGNSA. The CDR3 runs 16 residues. The CDR3 protein is CASSLGRWGPGLEQFF. CDR3 DNA sequence: TGTGCCAGCAGCTTAGGGAGGTGGGGGCCCGGTTTGGAGCAGTTCTTC.

V usage is TRBV12-3 or TRBV12-4 and J usage is TRBJ2-1, with 11 bases identical to TRBD2. V lost 5 bases to trimming and J lost 6 bases; unmatched junction nucleotides: 9. The CDR3 loop spans 16 amino acids. CDR3 in DNA: TGTGCCAGCAGTCCGGGGGGTCTAGCGGGGGGCAATGAGCAGTTCTTC. The encoded protein is CASSPGGLAGGNEQFF.

The rearrangement uses TRBV5-8 and TRBJ2-7; 7 nucleotides line up with TRBD1. V was pared by 2 bases and J by 2 bases, with 4 bases of the junction left unmatched. The CDR3 runs to 14 residues. Germline V gene sequence: CDR1 SGHTS, CDR2 YDEGEE. The CDR3 protein is CASSFLTGPYEQYV. The CDR3 bases are TGTGCCAGCAGCTTCCTGACAGGGCCCTACGAGCAGTACGTC.

At least ten counts were recorded for this clonotype. This chain connects TRBV7-6 to TRBJ2-2; 7 bases map to TRBD2. Germline CDR1 and CDR2: SGHVS and FNYEAQ. J was trimmed by 7 bases and V by 3 bases; bases with no gene match: 8. This CDR3 has 15 residues. In DNA form, the CDR3 reads TGTGCCAGCAGCTTCCCGACTAGCAGTAGCGGGGAGCTGTTTTTT. It encodes CASSFPTSSSGELFF.

This clonotype was detected a few times. The rearrangement uses TRBV9 and TRBJ2-1; the D is unclear. Germline CDR1 and CDR2: SGDLS and YYNGEE. This CDR3 has 13 amino acids. Trimming took off 4 bases at V and 4 bases at J, with 9 bases between the two ends. The CDR3 protein is CASSPRWYNEQFF. The CDR3 DNA follows: TGTGCCAGCAGCCCCCGGTGGTACAATGAGCAGTTCTTC.

This clonotype showed up many times. V and J are TRBV12-3 or TRBV12-4 and TRBJ2-1; no reliable D call. The V end lost 7 bases, the J end lost 6 bases, and 16 bases lay between the germline ends. The CDR3 extends over 14 amino acids. The CDR3: CASISGQVGNEQFF. The CDR3 bases are TGTGCCAGCATCTCTGGCCAAGTGGGCAATGAGCAGTTCTTC.

This clonotype was seen a single time. V is TRBV5-4 and J is TRBJ2-7, with 10 bases fitting TRBD2. Germline CDR1 is SGHNT and CDR2 is YYREEE (reference sequence). This CDR3 is 15 amino acids long. Trimming removed 2 bases from V and 4 bases from J; junction bases left unmatched: 6. The CDR3 spells CASSFQAGGPYEQYF. CDR3 nucleotide sequence: TGTGCCAGCAGCTTTCAAGCGGGAGGGCCTTACGAGCAGTACTTC.

Ten or more counts support this clonotype. The chain carries TRBV7-9 and TRBJ1-1, with 7 bases identical to TRBD1. Germline V gene data show CDR1 as SEHNR and CDR2 as FQNEAQ (reference sequence). The CDR3 has 15 amino acids. J lost 3 bases, V lost 5 bases, and 9 bases had no gene match. The CDR3 DNA sequence: TGTGCCAGCAGCCCCGGGCAGGGGGGGGACACTGAAGCTTTCTTT. Protein: CASSPGQGGDTEAFF.

The table lists this clonotype with many counts. The gene calls are TRBV20-1 and TRBJ2-1; tentatively, D is TRBD2 (5 bases). Per the germline V gene, CDR1 is DFQATT and CDR2 is SNEGSKA (reference sequence). The CDR3 contains 13 residues. V lost 6 bases and J lost 2, with 11 bases in between. Written as DNA, the CDR3 is TGCAGTGCCCTCCCCGGGGCCTACAATGAGCAGTTCTTC. It specifies CSALPGAYNEQFF.

V usage is TRBV29-1 and J usage is TRBJ1-2; D is unclear. Germline V gene data show CDR1 as SQVTM and CDR2 as ANQGSEA. V was shortened by 1 base and J by 5 bases, with 14 bases between the two germline ends. This CDR3 has 14 residues. This chain's CDR3 is CSVEGSANGYGYTF. The CDR3, as DNA: TGCAGCGTTGAAGGGTCAGCAAACGGGTATGGCTACACCTTC.

This clonotype was observed a few times. The rearrangement links TRBV20-1 to TRBJ1-5; TRBD1 aligns across 10 bases. V was clipped by 6 bases and J by 7 bases; unmatched bases: 9. The germline CDR1 and CDR2 sequences are DFQATT and SNEGSKA (reference sequence). This CDR3 comprises 14 residues. CDR3 sequence (DNA): TGCAGTGCAATCGGGACAGGGGATCACCAGCCCCAGCATTTT. The encoded protein is CSAIGTGDHQPQHF.

The chain combines TRBV2 with TRBJ2-1, with 14 bases fitting TRBD2. Germline-derived CDR1 and CDR2 are SNHLY and FYNNEI. V gave up 6 bases and J gave up 7 bases; unmatched junction bases: 8. The CDR3 runs 16 residues. In DNA form, the CDR3 reads TGTGCCAGCAGCGGGACTAGCGGGGGTATAAGTAATGAGCAGTTCTTC. This translates into CASSGTSGGISNEQFF.

Written as DNA, the CDR3 is TGTGCCAGCAGCGTAGGGGGCAGTAGCACAGATACGCAGTATTTT. It codes for CASSVGGSSTDTQYF. The J gene is TRBJ2-3, the V gene TRBV9; D perhaps matches TRBD1 (5 bases). V lost 0 bases to trimming and J lost 0 bases, with 8 bases between them. The CDR3 sequence is 15 residues long. Germline V lookup: CDR1 SGDLS, CDR2 YYNGEE.

This clonotype has only a few counts. This chain uses TRBV11-2 with TRBJ2-1; D ambiguous. The germline V gene encodes CDR1 SGHAT and CDR2 FQNNGV. This CDR3 comprises 13 residues. Trimming shortened V by 5 bases and J by 7 bases, and 12 bases separated the two germline ends. The DNA for the CDR3 is TGTGCCAGCAGCAGTGCGCTCCGGAATGAGCAGTTCTTC. Its translation: CASSSALRNEQFF.

This clonotype was detected only a few times. The CDR3 loop reads CSALDKASNQPQHF. The CDR3 region has the DNA TGCAGTGCGTTGGACAAAGCTAGCAATCAGCCCCAGCATTTT. The chain combines TRBV20-1 with TRBJ1-5; TRBD1 is a possible D gene (5 bases). The CDR3 totals 14 residues. With 6 bases removed from V and 0 bases from J, the gap between germline ends came to 12 bases. From germline, CDR1 is DFQATT and CDR2 SNEGSKA (reference sequence).

As regards this clonotype: Germline and junction disagree at one end, which may indicate a read error. This chain uses TRBV3-1 with TRBJ2-3, with 7 bases fitting TRBD2. Germline assignment: CDR1 LGHDT and CDR2 YNNKEL (reference sequence). The CDR3 contains 15 residues. CDR3 region: CASSLLTTSRDMQYF. The CDR3 bases are TGTGCCAGCAGCCTCCTTACGACTAGCCGCGATATGCAGTATTTT.

This clonotype was counted ten times or more. This chain links TRBV28 with TRBJ2-7; D is perhaps TRBD2 (6 bases). V lost 5 bases and J lost 0, with 14 bases in between. The length of the CDR3 is 15 residues. CDR1 and CDR2 (germline): MDHEN, SYDVKM. The CDR3 DNA follows: TGTGCCAGCAGTCCCCTGGAGGGTGGCTCCTACGAGCAGTACTTC. Translating it yields CASSPLEGGSYEQYF. The entire variable domain, with the rest obtained from reference TRBV28 and TRBJ2-7, is as follows: DVKVTQSSRYLVKRTGEKVFLECVQDMDHENMFWYRQDPGLGLRLIYFSYDVKMKEKGDIPEGYSVSREKKERFSLILESASTNQTSMYLCASSPLEGGSYEQYFGPGTRLTVT.

This chain links TRBV13 with TRBJ2-3, with a possible D match to TRBD1 (6 bases). Per germline, CDR1 PRHDT and CDR2 FYEKMQ (reference sequence). With 5 bases removed from V and 0 bases from J, the gap between germline ends came to 12 bases. The CDR3 is 15 amino acids. For the CDR3, the DNA is TGTGCCAGCAGCGCCCCGGGACATAGCACAGATACGCAGTATTTT. Protein sequence: CASSAPGHSTDTQYF.